This passage covers 21 T cell receptor beta chains from one sample sequenced in a study of CD8+ T cells in alopecia areata. Treatment described: oral pan-JAK inhibitor, 5-10 mg twice daily. Extracted RNA was reverse transcribed, and the resulting cDNA served as sequencing template. Assay: immunoSEQ multiplex PCR; the TCRdb copy retains only in-frame clones and omits some. The sample holds about 100,000 clones, 40% to 50% seen once. Sequenced here: CD8+ T cells sorted from blood, sampled at week 24, from a patient treated with tofacitinib. The source of these receptors is a human donor with alopecia areata.

V usage is TRBV15 and J usage is TRBJ1-5, with no clear D. The ends were cut back, 1 base at V and 4 bases at J, with 5 bases in the middle. The CDR3 covers 13 residues. Germline CDR1 is LNHNV and CDR2 is YYDKDF (reference sequence). As DNA, the CDR3 is TGTGCCACCAGCAGAGTGAATAATCAGCCCCAGCATTTT. Translation: CATSRVNNQPQHF.

The rearrangement uses TRBV6-6 and TRBJ1-2, with D perhaps matching TRBD1 (5 bases). Looked up from germline, CDR1 is MNHNY and CDR2 is SVGAGI (reference sequence). The length of the CDR3 is 15 residues. V dropped 2 bases and J dropped 0 bases, with 10 bases sitting between them. Here the CDR3 reads CASSYPGQPNYGYTF. For the CDR3, the DNA is TGTGCCAGCAGTTACCCTGGACAACCTAACTATGGCTACACCTTC.

The sample holds a few counts of this clone. The chain carries TRBV29-1 and TRBJ2-5, with D possibly being TRBD2 (6 bases). The CDR3 has 15 amino acids. V lost 3 bases, J lost 5 bases, and 19 bases lay in between. Germline values: CDR1 SQVTM, CDR2 ANQGSEA. CDR3 in DNA: TGCAGCGTTGATAGGTTAGGCAGGGAGGCGGAGACCCAGTACTTC. Translation: CSVDRLGREAETQYF.

This clone was seen only a few times. The chain has TRBV28 and TRBJ2-5; TRBD1 agrees at 7 bases. This CDR3 is 14 amino acids long. The germline V gene has CDR1 MDHEN and CDR2 SYDVKM. The trim removed 5 bases at V and 4 bases at J, leaving 7 bases unmatched. CDR3 nucleotides: TGTGCCAGCAGTCCCGACAGGGCTGGAGAGACCCAGTACTTC. Protein: CASSPDRAGETQYF.

This chain connects TRBV6-5 to TRBJ2-7; no clear D. This CDR3 is 12 amino acids long. Germline lookup yields CDR1 MNHEY and CDR2 SVGAGI. V gave up 5 bases and J gave up 2 bases, with 7 bases separating them. CDR3 amino acids: CASSPATYEQYF. In nucleotides, the CDR3 is TGTGCCAGCAGTCCTGCAACCTACGAGCAGTACTTC.

The chain links TRBV10-3 to TRBJ2-4; unclear D gene. This CDR3 is built from 14 residues. Looked up from germline, CDR1 is ENHRY and CDR2 is SYGVKD. V was cut by 2 bases and J by 8 bases, with 13 bases left in between. The CDR3 reads CAISEPSRPYIQYF. DNA of the CDR3: TGTGCCATCAGTGAGCCTTCAAGGCCCTACATTCAGTACTTC.

The rearrangement uses TRBV4-1 and TRBJ2-6; 11 bases agree with TRBD1. J gave up 2 bases and V 4 bases, and 10 bases lay outside the gene matches. CDR1 is MGHRA, CDR2 YSYEKL, per germline. This CDR3 region has 19 residues. Here the CDR3 DNA reads TGCGCCAGCAGCCTTGGCACCGGGACAGGGGGGACTGGGGCCAACGTCCTGACTTTC. Translation gives CASSLGTGTGGTGANVLTF.

The genes are TRBV7-9 and TRBJ1-1, with D unclear. Per the germline V gene, CDR1 is SEHNR and CDR2 is FQNEAQ (reference sequence). The V end lost 7 bases, the J end lost 0 bases, and 12 bases lay between the germline ends. The CDR3 has 14 residues. In DNA form, the CDR3 reads TGTGCCAGCACCTCGACACTCATGAACACTGAAGCTTTCTTT. Amino acid sequence: CASTSTLMNTEAFF. Supplemented by reference TRBV7-9 and TRBJ1-1, the full variable domain reads DTGVSQNPRHKITKRGQNVTFRCDPISEHNRLYWYRQTLGQGPEFLTYFQNEAQLEKSRLLSDRFSAERPKGSFSTLEIQRTEQGDSAMYLCASTSTLMNTEAFFGQGTRLTVV.

By share of the sample, this clone is medium-sized (0.01 to 0.1%). This chain links TRBV29-1 with TRBJ2-1, with D uncertain. Trimming left V 1 base short and J 10 bases short, with 11 bases between. This CDR3 has 12 residues. Germline CDR1 and CDR2: SQVTM and ANQGSEA. The CDR3 DNA reads as TGCAGCGTTGAAGGCCTACTCAGGGAGCAGTTCTTC. It encodes CSVEGLLREQFF.

The chain links TRBV7-9 to TRBJ2-1, with a tentative D call TRBD1 (6 bases). This CDR3 contains 13 residues. Germline values: CDR1 SEHNR, CDR2 FQNEAQ (reference sequence). V lost 6 bases and J lost 8, with 14 bases in between. CDR3: CASSLLQGDEQFF. CDR3 coding DNA: TGTGCCAGCAGTCTCTTACAGGGTGATGAGCAGTTCTTC.

In this sample, this clone turned up a few times. This rearrangement joins TRBV9 to TRBJ2-3; the match to TRBD1 covers 8 bases. Germline assignment: CDR1 SGDLS and CDR2 YYNGEE. With V trimmed by 3 bases and J by 1 base, 4 bases remained unmatched. CDR3 length: 15 amino acids. CDR3 protein: CASSAQGEGTDTQYF. As DNA, the CDR3 is TGTGCCAGCAGCGCACAGGGGGAAGGCACAGATACGCAGTATTTT.

This chain uses TRBV19 with TRBJ1-2; tentatively, D is TRBD1 (5 bases). Trimming stripped 4 bases from V and 11 bases from J, with 17 bases between. The CDR3 sequence is 13 residues long. From germline, CDR1 is LNHDA and CDR2 SQIVND (reference sequence). CDR3 in amino acids: CASSTPSGQGYTF. CDR3 bases: TGTGCCAGTAGTACCCCTTCCGGCCAGGGATACACCTTC.

The chain combines TRBV7-2 with TRBJ2-2; D may be TRBD1 (5 bases). Germline CDR1 and CDR2: SGHTA and FQGNSA. Trimming stripped 8 bases from V and 1 base from J, with 11 bases between. The CDR3 length is 14 residues. CDR3 protein: CASGPTVNTGELFF. Written as DNA, the CDR3 is TGTGCCAGCGGCCCGACAGTGAACACCGGGGAGCTGTTTTTT.

This clone was detected many times. CDR3 sequence: CASMGTGPLSGELFF. CDR3 bases: TGTGCCAGCATGGGGACGGGCCCGCTATCGGGGGAGCTGTTTTTT. The rearrangement links TRBV9 to TRBJ2-2, with D possibly called TRBD1 or TRBD2 (5 bases each). This CDR3 region has 15 residues. Trimming removed 6 bases from V and 8 bases from J, with 20 bases in between. Per germline, CDR1 SGDLS and CDR2 YYNGEE. The whole variable domain, filled in from reference TRBV9 and TRBJ2-2, reads DSGVTQTPKHLITATGQRVTLRCSPRSGDLSVYWYQQSLDQGLQFLIQYYNGEERAKGNILERFSAQQFPDLHSELNLSSLELGDSALYFCASMGTGPLSGELFFGEGSRLTVL.

The rearrangement links TRBV7-9 to TRBJ2-7; perhaps TRBD1 as D (5 bases). V lost 7 bases and J 2 bases, leaving 12 bases between the germline ends. CDR1 and CDR2 from the germline V gene are SEHNR and FQNEAQ (reference sequence). The CDR3 extends over 13 amino acids. The CDR3 region is CASIRQIPYEQYF. The CDR3 DNA sequence: TGTGCCAGCATCAGACAGATCCCCTACGAGCAGTACTTC.

J is TRBJ2-1 and V is TRBV9; D unclear. Per the germline V gene, CDR1 is SGDLS and CDR2 is YYNGEE. This CDR3 region has 13 residues. V shed 4 bases and J shed 4 bases, with 9 bases lying between them. CDR3 sequence (DNA): TGTGCCAGCAGCTTTAGCACGTACAATGAGCAGTTCTTC. The encoded protein is CASSFSTYNEQFF.

Notes on this clone: Its ends do not fully match the called genes, so a read error is possible. This rearrangement joins TRBV4-1 to TRBJ2-5; 9 nucleotides line up with TRBD1. The last part of the DNA fits TRBJ2-7 better; the J call may be wrong. Germline CDR1 reads MGHRA; CDR2 reads YSYEKL. The CDR3 contains 14 residues. This CDR3 reads CANSQGQGSYEQYF. The CDR3, as DNA: TGCGCCAACAGCCAGGGACAGGGTTCCTACGAGCAGTACTTC.

The rearrangement uses TRBV5-1 and TRBJ2-5, with D possibly being TRBD1 (6 bases). The CDR3 is 16 residues long. From germline, CDR1 is SGHRS and CDR2 YFSETQ. Trimming left V 4 bases short and J 4 bases short, with 20 bases between. CDR3 nucleotide sequence: TGCGCCAGCAGCCCCCCCAGGGGCGACGTACCAGAGACCCAGTACTTC. This translates into CASSPPRGDVPETQYF.

The chain has TRBV13 and TRBJ2-7; 9 nucleotides align to TRBD2. Trimming removed 4 bases from V and 3 bases from J; junction bases left unmatched: 10. Germline V CDR1 and CDR2: PRHDT, FYEKMQ (reference sequence). The CDR3 totals 16 residues. This CDR3 reads CASSSPVAGDFYEQYF. As DNA, the CDR3 is TGTGCCAGCAGCTCTCCCGTAGCGGGAGATTTCTACGAGCAGTACTTC.

The rearrangement joins TRBV6-5 to TRBJ2-5; D possibly corresponds to TRBD1 (6 bases). CDR3 length: 16 amino acids. V gave up 0 bases and J gave up 1 base, with 12 bases separating them. Germline V gene sequence: CDR1 MNHEY, CDR2 SVGAGI. The CDR3 DNA follows: TGTGCCAGCAGTTACTCGCAGGGGCCTTTCCAAGAGACCCAGTACTTC. It yields the protein CASSYSQGPFQETQYF.

The V and J genes are TRBV15 and TRBJ2-3; TRBD2 matches 8 bases. Losses at the gene ends were 2 bases for V and 0 bases for J; bases not matched to a gene: 10. CDR1 is LNHNV and CDR2 is YYDKDF in the germline V gene (reference sequence). This CDR3 comprises 18 residues. This chain's CDR3 is CATSRRPASSGSTDTQYF. In nucleotides, the CDR3 is TGTGCCACCAGCAGACGCCCGGCCTCTAGCGGGAGCACAGATACGCAGTATTTT.